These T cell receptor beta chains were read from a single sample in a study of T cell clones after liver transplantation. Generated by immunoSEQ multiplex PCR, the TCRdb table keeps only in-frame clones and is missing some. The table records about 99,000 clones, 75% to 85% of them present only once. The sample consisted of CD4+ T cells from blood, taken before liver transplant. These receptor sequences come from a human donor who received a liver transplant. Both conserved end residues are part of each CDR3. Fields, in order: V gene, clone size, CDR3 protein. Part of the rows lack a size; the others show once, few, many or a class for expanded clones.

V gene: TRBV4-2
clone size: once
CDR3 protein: CASSQDRQTANYGYTF

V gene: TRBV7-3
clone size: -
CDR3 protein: CASSLWGSNTGELFF

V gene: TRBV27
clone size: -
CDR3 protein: CASSTLGQAYEQYF

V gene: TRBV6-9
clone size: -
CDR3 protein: CASSQTSGSGAQYF

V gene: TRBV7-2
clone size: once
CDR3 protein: CASSLGGQSYNEQFF

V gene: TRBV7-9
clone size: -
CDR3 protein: CASSRGEGPRTDTQYF

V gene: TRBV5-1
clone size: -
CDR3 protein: CASSLDGRASSYNEQFF

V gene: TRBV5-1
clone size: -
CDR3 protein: CASSLGDRQNTEAFF

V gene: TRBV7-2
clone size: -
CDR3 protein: CASSLSTGGTEAFF

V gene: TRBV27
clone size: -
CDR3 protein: CASSRQGSYEQYF

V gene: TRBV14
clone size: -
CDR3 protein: CASSPPGVGGADTQYF

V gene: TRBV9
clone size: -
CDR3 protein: CASSGPLNTQYF

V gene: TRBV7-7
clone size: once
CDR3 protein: CASSPGNGNEQFF

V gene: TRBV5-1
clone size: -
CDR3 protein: CASSLGVVGRTAYNEQFF

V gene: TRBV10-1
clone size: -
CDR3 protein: CASSENRGGTDTQYF

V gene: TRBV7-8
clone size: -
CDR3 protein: CASSLSGNEQFF

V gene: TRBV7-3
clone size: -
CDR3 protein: CASRKGRRDNEQFF

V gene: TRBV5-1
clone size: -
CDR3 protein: CASSLAATGGGETQYF

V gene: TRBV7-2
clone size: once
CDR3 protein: CASSVRGSTYYEQYF

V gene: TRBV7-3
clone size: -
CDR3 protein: CASSRERGHETQYF

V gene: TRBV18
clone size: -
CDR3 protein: CATMAAGTAPGEQYF

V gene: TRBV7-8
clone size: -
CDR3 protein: CASSSGLAGGANTGELFF

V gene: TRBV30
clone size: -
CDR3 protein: CAWGSGSGGSYNEQFF

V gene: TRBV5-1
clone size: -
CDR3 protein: CASSLVGEPQEKLFF

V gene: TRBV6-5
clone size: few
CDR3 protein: CASRGAYTEAFF

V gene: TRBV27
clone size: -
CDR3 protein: CASSLTRGNQPQHF

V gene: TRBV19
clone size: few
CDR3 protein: CASSIGDSSYNEQFF